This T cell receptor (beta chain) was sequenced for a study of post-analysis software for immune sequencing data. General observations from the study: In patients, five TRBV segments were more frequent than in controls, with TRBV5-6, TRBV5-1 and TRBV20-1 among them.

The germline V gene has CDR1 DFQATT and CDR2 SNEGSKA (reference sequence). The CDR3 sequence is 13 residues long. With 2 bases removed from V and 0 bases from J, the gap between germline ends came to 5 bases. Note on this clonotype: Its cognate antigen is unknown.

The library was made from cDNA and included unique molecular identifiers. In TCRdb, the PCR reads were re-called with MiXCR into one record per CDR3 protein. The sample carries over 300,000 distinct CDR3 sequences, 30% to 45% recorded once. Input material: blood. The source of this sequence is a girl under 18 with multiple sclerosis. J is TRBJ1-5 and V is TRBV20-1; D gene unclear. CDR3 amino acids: CSARRNSNQPQHF. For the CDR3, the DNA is TGCAGTGCTAGAAGGAATAGCAATCAGCCCCAGCATTTT.